The 20 T cell receptor beta chains reported below all come from one sample, sequenced in a study of cytomegalovirus exposure and HLA in healthy donors. The table came from immunoSEQ multiplex PCR; TCRdb's copy has only in-frame clones and leaves some out. The sample yields 200,000 or so clones, 84% seen once. The sequenced sample was PBMCs. These receptors came from a woman in her twenties or thirties in good health and CMV-seropositive.

The CDR3 DNA reads as TGCGCCAGCAGCGGGGGTGACAGGTTGTATACTGAAGCTTTCTTT. This translates into CASSGGDRLYTEAFF. The chain recombines TRBV5-1 with TRBJ1-1; tentatively, D is TRBD1 (6 bases). CDR1 is SGHRS, CDR2 YFSETQ, per germline. This CDR3 comprises 15 residues. Trimming cost V 4 bases and J 5 bases, with 18 bases left between them.

This clone was counted only a few times. The chain carries TRBV5-1 and TRBJ1-5; D is possibly TRBD1 (5 bases). CDR3 length equals 13 residues. Germline V lookup: CDR1 SGHRS, CDR2 YFSETQ. V lost 4 bases, J lost 4 bases, and 9 bases lay in between. The CDR3 nucleotides are TGCGCCAGCAGCAGTCAGGGAAATCAGCCCCAGCATTTT. Encoded protein: CASSSQGNQPQHF. Filled out from reference TRBV5-1 and TRBJ1-5, the complete variable domain reads KAGVTQTPRYLIKTRGQQVTLSCSPISGHRSVSWYQQTPGQGLQFLFEYFSETQRNKGNFPGRFSGRQFSNSRSEMNVSTLELGDSALYLCASSSQGNQPQHFGDGTRLSIL.

This clone was observed a single time. This chain links TRBV5-1 with TRBJ2-5, with D perhaps TRBD2 (6 bases). Trimming removed 0 bases from V and 0 bases from J, with 12 bases in between. Germline assignment: CDR1 SGHRS and CDR2 YFSETQ. The CDR3 consists of 16 residues. The CDR3 DNA sequence: TGCGCCAGCAGCTTGGGGGGACTGGGGTACCAAGAGACCCAGTACTTC. It specifies CASSLGGLGYQETQYF.

The chain couples TRBV7-2 to TRBJ1-5; D may be TRBD1 (6 bases). Germline CDR1 is SGHTA and CDR2 is FQGNSA. Trimming pared 5 bases from V and 6 bases from J, leaving 17 bases between. The CDR3 contains 15 residues. CDR3 bases: TGTGCCAGCAGCGATAAAACAGGGTCGACTCAGCCCCAGCATTTT. As protein: CASSDKTGSTQPQHF.

The table lists this clone with a few counts. J is TRBJ2-7 and V is TRBV7-8; TRBD2 aligns across 12 bases. CDR3 size: 15 residues. Germline V gene sequence: CDR1 SGHVS, CDR2 FQNEAQ. Unmatched junction bases numbered 7, after V lost 5 bases and J lost 5 bases. The CDR3, as DNA: TGTGCCAGCAGCCCACCTAGCGGGAGGGCCAACGAGCAGTACTTC. Translation gives CASSPPSGRANEQYF.

This clone came up once. The CDR3 loop reads CASSEPAGGGRNNEQFF. DNA for the CDR3: TGTGCCAGCAGTGAACCGGCGGGAGGGGGTAGAAACAATGAGCAGTTCTTC. The rearrangement uses TRBV25-1 and TRBJ2-1; 9 nucleotides match TRBD2. The V gene end was trimmed by 2 bases and the J gene end by 5 bases; junction bases not matched to a gene: 10. The CDR3 has 17 residues. CDR1 MGHDK and CDR2 SYGVNS come from the germline V gene.

This clone was picked up a small number of times. J is TRBJ2-1 and V is TRBV2, with 7 bases identical to TRBD2. Per germline, CDR1 SNHLY and CDR2 FYNNEI. V shed 6 bases, J shed 5 bases, and the junction held 13 bases outside the gene matches. The CDR3 is made up of 16 amino acids. This chain's CDR3 is CASSDPGTTHDNEQFF. The CDR3 nucleotides are TGTGCCAGCAGCGATCCCGGGACTACACACGACAATGAGCAGTTCTTC. The full variable domain, in which reference TRBV2 and TRBJ2-1 provide the parts outside the CDR3, is EPEVTQTPSHQVTQMGQEVILRCVPISNHLYFYWYRQILGQKVEFLVSFYNNEISEKSEIFDDQFSVERPDGSNFTLKIRSTKLEDSAMYFCASSDPGTTHDNEQFFGPGTRLTVL.

V gene TRBV4-2 combines with J gene TRBJ2-3, with D possibly TRBD2 on 5 matching bases. The CDR3 extends over 17 amino acids. CDR1 is LGHNA and CDR2 is YNFKEQ in the germline V gene. V lost 0 bases, J lost 0 bases, and 13 bases lay in between. The CDR3 nucleotides are TGTGCCAGCAGCCAAGATTGGAGGCGGATTAGCACAGATACGCAGTATTTT. It encodes CASSQDWRRISTDTQYF.

The chain has TRBV27 and TRBJ2-7, with TRBD2 matching over 8 bases. V lost 3 bases and J lost 2; bases outside the gene matches: 3. The CDR3 is 14 residues long. Germline lookup yields CDR1 MNHEY and CDR2 SMNVEV (reference sequence). The chain's CDR3 is CASSFSGTPYEQYF. CDR3 DNA sequence: TGTGCCAGCAGTTTTAGCGGGACACCCTACGAGCAGTACTTC.

This chain connects TRBV7-8 to TRBJ2-1; a weak D match, TRBD2 (6 bases). Germline-derived CDR1 and CDR2 are SGHVS and FQNEAQ. The CDR3 is 14 residues long. The germline V and J ends were trimmed by 1 base and 13 bases, with 17 bases remaining between them. The CDR3 nucleotides are TGTGCCAGCAGCTTAGGGGGGGTTGACTTCGGTCAGTTCTTC. Protein sequence: CASSLGGVDFGQFF.

The V call is TRBV27, the J call TRBJ2-2, with 8 bases identical to TRBD1. Germline values: CDR1 MNHEY, CDR2 SMNVEV (reference sequence). CDR3 size: 16 residues. V was clipped by 8 bases and J by 2 bases; unmatched bases: 10. CDR3 residues: CASAAGQARNTGELFF. The CDR3 DNA sequence: TGTGCCAGCGCTGCGGGACAGGCGAGAAACACCGGGGAGCTGTTTTTT.

The rearrangement joins TRBV5-1 to TRBJ1-1, with a tentative D call TRBD1 (6 bases). CDR3 length: 17 residues. Germline CDR1 and CDR2: SGHRS and YFSETQ. Trimming removed 7 bases from V and 1 base from J, with 23 bases in between. CDR3 region: CASGKGDTGIANTEAFF. The CDR3 DNA reads as TGCGCCAGCGGTAAGGGGGACACAGGGATTGCGAACACTGAAGCTTTCTTT.

The DNA of the CDR3 is TGTGCCAGTAGTGTACTAGCGGAGAGGGGTAAAAACATTCAGTACTTC. The encoded protein is CASSVLAERGKNIQYF. The chain combines TRBV19 with TRBJ2-4, with TRBD2 matching 8 bases. In germline, CDR1 is LNHDA, CDR2 SQIVND (reference sequence). V lost 5 bases and J lost 4; bases outside the gene matches: 10. This CDR3 region has 16 residues.

The J gene is TRBJ1-2, the V gene TRBV20-1, with 8 bases identical to TRBD1. The CDR3 loop spans 11 amino acids. The germline gives CDR1 DFQATT, CDR2 SNEGSKA (reference sequence). J gave up 6 bases and V 6 bases, and 3 bases lay outside the gene matches. The CDR3 bases are TGCAGTGCCGGGACAGGCAATGGCTACACCTTC. This gives the protein CSAGTGNGYTF.

The chain is built from TRBV29-1 and TRBJ1-5; 7 bases agree with TRBD1. There are 13 residues in the CDR3. Germline V gene data show CDR1 as SQVTM and CDR2 as ANQGSEA. J gave up 2 bases and V 5 bases, and 3 bases lay outside the gene matches. CDR3 amino acids: CSVNTGGNQPQHF. The CDR3 bases are TGCAGCGTTAATACAGGGGGCAATCAGCCCCAGCATTTT.

The chain is built from TRBV7-9 and TRBJ2-7; TRBD2 aligns across 11 bases. CDR3 length equals 15 residues. J gave up 3 bases and V 5 bases, and 6 bases lay outside the gene matches. Looked up from germline, CDR1 is SEHNR and CDR2 is FQNEAQ (reference sequence). This CDR3 is CASSTSGSWNYEQYF. The CDR3 nucleotides are TGTGCCAGCAGCACTAGCGGGAGTTGGAACTACGAGCAGTACTTC.

V gene TRBV5-1 combines with J gene TRBJ2-1; TRBD2 agrees at 7 bases. The CDR3 extends over 16 amino acids. The germline V gene has CDR1 SGHRS and CDR2 YFSETQ. V shed 4 bases and J 4 bases; nucleotides not matched to a gene: 11. As DNA, the CDR3 is TGCGCCAGCAGCCTACCAATACTCGGGGGGTACAATGAGCAGTTCTTC. It encodes CASSLPILGGYNEQFF.

This clone was seen a few times. The rearrangement links TRBV11-2 to TRBJ1-2, with D unclear. The ends were cut back, 4 bases at V and 5 bases at J, with 5 bases in the middle. Germline V gives CDR1 SGHAT, CDR2 FQNNGV. The CDR3 runs 11 residues. As DNA, the CDR3 is TGTGCCAGCAGCTCCCGGTATGGCTACACCTTC. This sequence encodes CASSSRYGYTF.

This clone was recorded many times. V is TRBV6-5 and J is TRBJ2-7; 10 nucleotides match TRBD2. The CDR3 runs 15 residues. The germline CDR1 and CDR2 sequences are MNHEY and SVGAGI. The V gene end was trimmed by 2 bases and the J gene end by 3 bases; junction bases not matched to a gene: 4. CDR3 residues: CASSYATSGIYEQYF. The CDR3 nucleotides read TGTGCCAGCAGTTACGCAACTAGCGGGATCTACGAGCAGTACTTC.

The gene calls are TRBV28 and TRBJ2-1; 9 nucleotides line up with TRBD2. Germline V gene lookup returns CDR1 MDHEN and CDR2 SYDVKM. V lost 6 bases and J lost 7; bases outside the gene matches: 7. The CDR3 has 14 residues. The CDR3 sequence: CASSRGTSQNEQFF. The CDR3 DNA sequence: TGTGCCAGCAGCCGTGGGACTAGCCAAAATGAGCAGTTCTTC. The variable domain in full, completed from reference TRBV28 and TRBJ2-1, reads DVKVTQSSRYLVKRTGEKVFLECVQDMDHENMFWYRQDPGLGLRLIYFSYDVKMKEKGDIPEGYSVSREKKERFSLILESASTNQTSMYLCASSRGTSQNEQFFGPGTRLTVL.